This T cell receptor beta chain was identified in a study of shared clonotypes between healthy human individuals. General study results and limits: The low donor count limited represented genetic and exposure-history diversity. Some naive CD4 clonotypes, around 4.9%, turned up in common across a handful of donors.

A note on this clone: Its antigen is unidentified.

The investigators split CD4+ cells into a CD45RA+ naive subset and a CD45RA-negative memory subset. Authors' analysis steps: With immunoSEQ giving junction-only sequences and no quality scores, filtering differed. Here immunoSEQ multiplex PCR was the method, and the copy in TCRdb shows in-frame clones only, minus some. The DNA was the basis for D and trimming; V, J and clone size are from that table. Among millions of clones listed, around nine tenths were seen once. CDR1 ENHRY and CDR2 SYGVKD come from the germline V gene. The CDR3 runs to 16 residues. V was pared by 5 bases and J by 0 bases, with 16 bases between.

This TCR was recovered from a young man in good health. Input material: naive CD4+ T cells sorted from blood. The sample's subset: CD45RA+ positively selected. The rearrangement joins TRBV10-3 to TRBJ1-2, with D unresolved. CDR3 DNA: TGTGCCATCAGTTCTACTTTCTCAGGCTCTAACTATGGCTACACCTTC. Its protein is CAISSTFSGSNYGYTF.